This T cell receptor beta chain stems from a study of blood T cell repertoires in COVID-19. Study-level information: The analysed material was cDNA or gDNA that came from T cells, B-cell-depleted T cells, or PBMCs.

CDR1 is SGHKS, CDR2 YYEKEE, per germline (reference sequence). V was clipped by 3 bases and J by 3 bases; unmatched bases: 14. This CDR3 spans 17 amino acids. Using immunoSEQ multiplex PCR, the repertoire was profiled, and TCRdb retains in-frame clones only, with some absent. The table records some 250,000 clones, around 82% of them present only once. The sequencing sample was made of peripheral blood. The sequence came from a man in his fifties with active or convalescent COVID-19. The chain employs TRBV5-5 and TRBJ2-7; TRBD1 aligns across 8 bases. The CDR3 DNA follows: TGTGCCAGCAGCTCCAGTGAGCGGACAGGGAGATACTACGAGCAGTACTTC. Residues: CASSSSERTGRYYEQYF.